This TCR beta chain was sequenced for a study of identical twins. CDR1 is LNHNV and CDR2 is YYDKDF in the germline V gene (reference sequence). The CDR3 is 14 amino acids. V dropped 6 bases and J dropped 1; count of bases not matched to a gene: 5. Each CDR3 protein is one row after TCRdb ran MiXCR on the 5' RACE reads. In the table there are some 250,000 distinct CDR3 sequences, over 5.5% of which are singletons. These data also featured in a second study, about T cells expressing NK-cell markers.

The clonotype originates from a woman under 30 in good health. Sequenced input: CD8+ T cells sorted from blood. J is TRBJ2-5 and V is TRBV15, with 7 bases fitting TRBD2. CDR3 nucleotide sequence: TGTGCCACCAGGAGGGCGGGGGTCCAAGAGACCCAGTACTTC. It is translated as CATRRAGVQETQYF.